What follows are 9 T cell receptor beta chains derived from one specimen sequenced in a study of T cells in Graves' hyperthyroidism and ophthalmopathy. It was RNA transcripts that yielded the amplified TCR beta CDR3 regions. When the TCR CDR3 underwent first-round RT-PCR, the HTBI primer set was used. A single record per CDR3 protein comes from TCRdb applying MiXCR to the multiplex PCR reads. The sample yields some 600,000 distinct CDR3 sequences, about 45% seen once. Material for sequencing was peripheral blood or thyroid tissue (not recorded which). The receptors come from a woman under 30 with Graves' hyperthyroidism.

The chain couples TRBV20-1 to TRBJ1-5, with 8 bases fitting TRBD1. Trimming cost V 5 bases and J 2 bases; bases outside gene matches: 5. Germline CDR1 DFQATT, CDR2 SNEGSKA (reference sequence). CDR3 length: 14 amino acids. CDR3 bases: TGCAGTGCTCCCACGGACAGGGGCAATCAGCCCCAGCATTTT. Its protein is CSAPTDRGNQPQHF.

This clonotype was detected only a few times. This rearrangement joins TRBV19 to TRBJ2-7; D call uncertain. Germline assignment: CDR1 LNHDA and CDR2 SQIVND (reference sequence). The CDR3 totals 14 residues. Trimming stripped 3 bases from V and 0 bases from J, with 9 bases between. CDR3 nucleotides: TGTGCCAGTAGTATCAGGCCAAGCTCCTACGAGCAGTACTTC. Translated: CASSIRPSSYEQYF.

This clonotype has a count of ten or more. The chain couples TRBV7-2 to TRBJ2-5, with D perhaps matching TRBD2 (6 bases). Germline V CDR1 and CDR2: SGHTA, FQGNSA. CDR3 length equals 13 residues. Trimming left V 6 bases short and J 4 bases short, with 12 bases between. The CDR3 sequence: CASSDSGRETQYF. DNA of the CDR3: TGTGCCAGCAGTGATAGCGGAAGAGAGACCCAGTACTTC. Combining the CDR3 with reference TRBV7-2 and TRBJ2-5 gives the whole variable domain GAGVSQSPSNKVTEKGKDVELRCDPISGHTALYWYRQSLGQGLEFLIYFQGNSAPDKSGLPSDRFSAERTGGSVSTLTIQRTQQEDSAVYLCASSDSGRETQYFGPGTRLLVL.

The chain couples TRBV10-3 to TRBJ2-7; the D gene is possibly TRBD1 (6 bases). The V gene's germline CDR1 is ENHRY and CDR2 SYGVKD. The length of the CDR3 is 15 residues. Trimming removed 0 bases at V and 4 bases at J, with 13 bases between. For the CDR3, the DNA is TGTGCCATCAGTGAGTCTAAGGGACATATTTACGAGCAGTACTTC. This translates into CAISESKGHIYEQYF.

This rearrangement joins TRBV29-1 to TRBJ2-2; 13 bases are a match to TRBD2. The CDR3 is 14 residues long. V dropped 6 bases and J dropped 6; count of bases not matched to a gene: 4. From germline, CDR1 is SQVTM and CDR2 ANQGSEA. The DNA for the CDR3 is TGCAGCGTCAGGACTAGCGGGAGTCCCGGGGAGCTGTTTTTT. Translation: CSVRTSGSPGELFF.

This clonotype was seen a few times. The chain couples TRBV2 to TRBJ2-3; 8 nucleotides line up with TRBD1. Germline CDR1 and CDR2: SNHLY and FYNNEI. With V trimmed by 2 bases and J by 5 bases, 6 bases remained unmatched. This CDR3 comprises 15 residues. The CDR3 DNA reads TGTGCCAGCAGTGAAAGGCCAGGGGGCCAAGATACGCAGTATTTT. Amino acid sequence: CASSERPGGQDTQYF.

This clonotype turned up a few times. J is TRBJ2-2 and V is TRBV5-1; D gene uncertain. Germline V gives CDR1 SGHRS, CDR2 YFSETQ. V was shortened by 0 bases and J by 1 base, with 7 bases between the two germline ends. The CDR3 consists of 15 residues. For the CDR3, the DNA is TGCGCCAGCAGCTTGGTGGCCCTGAACACCGGGGAGCTGTTTTTT. Amino acids: CASSLVALNTGELFF.

This rearrangement joins TRBV19 to TRBJ1-1; D is possibly TRBD1 (5 bases). The CDR3 is 14 amino acids. V shed 6 bases and J shed 2 bases, with 13 bases lying between them. CDR1 is LNHDA, CDR2 SQIVND, per germline (reference sequence). The CDR3 region has the DNA TGTGCCAGTAGGGATTTAGGGGCTAACACTGAAGCTTTCTTT. As protein: CASRDLGANTEAFF.

This clonotype was recorded at least ten times. The genes are TRBV5-1 and TRBJ2-6; tentatively, D is TRBD1 (5 bases). CDR1 is SGHRS and CDR2 is YFSETQ in the germline V gene. Trimming took 2 bases from V and 0 from J, leaving 9 bases between them. The CDR3 runs to 16 residues. DNA for the CDR3: TGCGCCAGCAGCTTCGCAGGGCACTCTGGGGCCAACGTCCTGACTTTC. Its protein product is CASSFAGHSGANVLTF. The whole variable domain, remainder taken from reference TRBV5-1 and TRBJ2-6, is KAGVTQTPRYLIKTRGQQVTLSCSPISGHRSVSWYQQTPGQGLQFLFEYFSETQRNKGNFPGRFSGRQFSNSRSEMNVSTLELGDSALYLCASSFAGHSGANVLTFGAGSRLTVL.